The clone carrying this T cell receptor beta chain was seen a handful of times. This sample was included in a study of blood T cell repertoires in COVID-19. Study as a whole: Samples representing acute and convalescent COVID-19 were sourced from the United States, Italy and Spain. PBMCs, B-cell-depleted T cells, or T cells provided the cDNA or gDNA that made up the material.

In the authors' methods: Amplified reference gene primers provided the basis for estimating nucleated cell counts. Only in-frame clones appear in the TCRdb table, and some are missing; sequencing was by immunoSEQ multiplex PCR. The D gene and trimming were derived from the DNA, and the V and J assignments and clone size from that table. The data hold roughly 300,000 clones, with about 90% observed a single time. Trimming cost V 0 bases and J 8 bases, with 13 bases left between them. Germline values: CDR1 SEHNR, CDR2 FQNEAQ (reference sequence). This CDR3 is 14 amino acids long. The origin of this receptor is a woman aged 40-49 years who had recovered from COVID-19. The specimen sequenced was peripheral blood. V usage is TRBV7-9 and J usage is TRBJ1-2; no firm D call. The CDR3 spells CASSLAKPNKGYTF. CDR3 nucleotide sequence: TGTGCCAGCAGCTTAGCGAAACCGAACAAGGGCTACACCTTC.